The entry below describes one T cell receptor beta chain. The sample is drawn from a study of blood T cells in healthy people across ages. Through a sample-barcoded 5' primer and a J-beta primer mix, a second PCR was run for 7 to 11 cycles. A template-switch adaptor containing 12 random nucleotides labeled each cDNA molecule. In TCRdb, the 5' RACE reads were re-called with MiXCR into one record per CDR3 protein. The table lists some 850,000 distinct CDR3 sequences, 25% to 30% of them singletons, with 2.5% to 3.5% in the top ten. V dropped 3 bases and J dropped 7 bases, with 15 bases sitting between them. The CDR3 sequence is 14 residues long. This same sample was also part of a study on T cells of mothers and their children. This second report adds: Similar thymic selection effects on TCR recombination output appear in pairs, both related and unrelated.

This receptor was identified in a boy aged 5-17 years in good health. The V gene is TRBV12-3 or TRBV12-4, the J gene TRBJ1-2, with a tentative D call TRBD1 (6 bases). Specimen: blood. The DNA for the CDR3 is TGTGCCAGCAGTTTCAGGACAGTCGGAACTGGCTACACCTTC. Translating it yields CASSFRTVGTGYTF.